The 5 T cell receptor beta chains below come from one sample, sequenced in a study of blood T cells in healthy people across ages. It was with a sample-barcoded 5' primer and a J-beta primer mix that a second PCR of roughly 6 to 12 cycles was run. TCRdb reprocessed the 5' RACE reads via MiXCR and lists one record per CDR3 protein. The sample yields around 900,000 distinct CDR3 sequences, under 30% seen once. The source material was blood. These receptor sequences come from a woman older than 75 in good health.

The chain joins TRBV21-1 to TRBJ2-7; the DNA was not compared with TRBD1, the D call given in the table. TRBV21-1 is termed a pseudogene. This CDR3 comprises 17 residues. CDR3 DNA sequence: TGTGCCAGCAGCAGCCCTAAGCGGCGGGGGAGAGACTACGAGCAGTACTTC. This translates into CASSSPKRRGRDYEQYF.

The CDR3 coding sequence is TGTGCCAGCAGCCAAGATATTGGGGAGGTGAAGACCAACGTCCTGACTTTC. Translated: CASSQDIGEVKTNVLTF. The rearrangement uses TRBV14 and TRBJ2-6; TRBD2 might be the D (6 bases). Germline CDR1 is SGHDN and CDR2 is FVKESK. The CDR3 is made up of 17 amino acids. V shed 0 bases and J shed 8 bases, with 17 bases lying between them.

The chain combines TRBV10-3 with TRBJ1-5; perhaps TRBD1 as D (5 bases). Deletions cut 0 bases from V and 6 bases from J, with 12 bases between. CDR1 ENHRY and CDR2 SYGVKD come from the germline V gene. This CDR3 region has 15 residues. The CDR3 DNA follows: TGTGCCATCAGTGAGTCGGGGGGGAGCGGTCAGCCCCAGCATTTT. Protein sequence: CAISESGGSGQPQHF.

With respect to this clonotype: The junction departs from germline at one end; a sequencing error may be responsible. DNA of the CDR3: TGTGCCAACAGTCTACAGGAGGTAGGCAATCAGCCCCAGCATTTT. Its translation is CANSLQEVGNQPQHF. This chain connects TRBV6-2 or TRBV6-3 to TRBJ1-5; TRBD1 is a possible D gene (5 bases). This CDR3 is built from 15 residues. Germline-derived CDR1 and CDR2 are MNHEY and SVGEGT.

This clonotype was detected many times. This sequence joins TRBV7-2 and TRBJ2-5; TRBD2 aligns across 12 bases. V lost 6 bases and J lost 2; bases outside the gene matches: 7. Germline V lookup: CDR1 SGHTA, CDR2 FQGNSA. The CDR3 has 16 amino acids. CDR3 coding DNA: TGTGCCAGCAGTTTCGGACTAGCGGGGATTCAAGAGACCCAGTACTTC. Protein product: CASSFGLAGIQETQYF.